This passage covers 22 T cell receptor beta chains from one sample sequenced in a study of OX40 agonist ivuxolimab in advanced cancers. Some clones are missing from TCRdb's copy, which holds only in-frame ones; the method was immunoSEQ multiplex PCR. The top ten hold 1.5% to 2% of the sample, which has tens of thousands of clones, 80% to 90% seen once. Specimen: CD4+ or CD8+ T cells sorted from blood, collected in a trial of the OX40 agonist ivuxolimab. The receptors shown here come from an adult with an advanced solid tumor such as melanoma, head and neck, liver or kidney cancer.

A few counts support this clone. The CDR3 region has the DNA TGTGCCAGCAGCGTCCTCCCGGGACAGGGAGCCAAAAACATTCAGTACTTC. Its protein product is CASSVLPGQGAKNIQYF. The chain links TRBV9 to TRBJ2-4; the match to TRBD1 covers 9 bases. The CDR3 has 17 residues. Germline CDR1 SGDLS, CDR2 YYNGEE. V was pared by 2 bases and J by 0 bases, with 6 bases of the junction left unmatched.

The V gene is TRBV29-1, the J gene TRBJ1-1, with 7 bases lining up with TRBD1. Unmatched junction bases numbered 5, after V lost 0 bases and J lost 1 base. The CDR3 length is 15 residues. CDR1 is SQVTM, CDR2 ANQGSEA, per germline. CDR3 bases: TGCAGCGTTGAAGATCCCGGACAGGAGAACACTGAAGCTTTCTTT. Translating gives CSVEDPGQENTEAFF.

The J gene is TRBJ2-4, the V gene TRBV27; 12 nucleotides match TRBD2. The germline CDR1 and CDR2 sequences are MNHEY and SMNVEV (reference sequence). The CDR3 contains 21 residues. V shed 5 bases and J 0 bases; nucleotides not matched to a gene: 17. The CDR3 is CASSPIESSLAGGLAKNIQYF. As DNA, the CDR3 is TGTGCCAGCAGTCCTATAGAGAGCTCGCTAGCGGGAGGGTTAGCCAAAAACATTCAGTACTTC.

This clone appeared a few times. V gene TRBV18 combines with J gene TRBJ1-2; TRBD1 matches at 9 bases. The trim removed 5 bases at V and 5 bases at J, leaving 3 bases unmatched. Germline V lookup: CDR1 KGHSH, CDR2 LQKENI. This CDR3 has 13 amino acids. The CDR3: CASSRDRVYGYTF. CDR3 nucleotide sequence: TGTGCCAGCTCAAGGGACAGGGTGTATGGCTACACCTTC.

The CDR3 sequence: CASSELTGNYEQYF. DNA for the CDR3: TGCGCCAGCAGCGAACTGACAGGGAACTACGAGCAGTACTTC. The V call is TRBV5-1, the J call TRBJ2-7; 7 bases agree with TRBD1. Germline-derived CDR1 and CDR2 are SGHRS and YFSETQ. The CDR3 totals 14 residues. Unmatched junction bases numbered 7, after V lost 4 bases and J lost 3 bases.

The gene calls are TRBV10-3 and TRBJ2-1; 11 bases agree with TRBD2. The CDR3 consists of 15 residues. Losses at the gene ends were 6 bases for V and 8 bases for J; bases not matched to a gene: 9. The V gene's germline CDR1 is ENHRY and CDR2 SYGVKD. The CDR3 loop is CAISDPGLAVDEQFF. DNA of the CDR3: TGTGCCATCAGCGATCCGGGACTAGCGGTCGATGAGCAGTTCTTC.

The chain links TRBV18 to TRBJ1-1; 8 positions agree with TRBD1. This CDR3 contains 15 residues. With 3 bases clipped from V and 4 bases from J, the junction kept 7 bases outside the gene matches. CDR1 and CDR2 from the germline V gene are KGHSH and LQKENI. This CDR3 reads CASSPGQGRGTEAFF. The CDR3, as DNA: TGTGCCAGCTCACCCGGACAGGGAAGGGGCACTGAAGCTTTCTTT.

V gene TRBV13 combines with J gene TRBJ2-7; D remains unclear. Trimming pared 0 bases from V and 2 bases from J, leaving 8 bases between. This CDR3 spans 14 amino acids. Looked up from germline, CDR1 is PRHDT and CDR2 is FYEKMQ (reference sequence). The CDR3 sequence is CASSLGYRTYEQYV. CDR3 in DNA: TGTGCCAGCAGCTTAGGCTACAGAACCTACGAGCAGTACGTC.

This chain connects TRBV5-4 to TRBJ2-2; 11 nucleotides line up with TRBD1. After removal of 5 bases from V and 6 bases from J, the junction contained 3 bases not matched to a gene. This CDR3 is 14 amino acids long. From germline, CDR1 is SGHNT and CDR2 YYREEE (reference sequence). CDR3 protein: CASRADRGPGELFF. CDR3 nucleotide sequence: TGTGCCAGCAGGGCGGACAGGGGGCCCGGGGAGCTGTTTTTT.

The chain uses TRBV9 and TRBJ1-2; D may be TRBD1 (6 bases). The CDR3 consists of 18 residues. In germline, CDR1 is SGDLS, CDR2 YYNGEE. V was pared by 0 bases and J by 0 bases, with 18 bases between. CDR3 nucleotide sequence: TGTGCCAGCAGCGTAGCAGGGGTCTGGGACTACTCTAACTATGGCTACACCTTC. This gives the protein CASSVAGVWDYSNYGYTF. The variable domain in full, completed from reference TRBV9 and TRBJ1-2, reads DSGVTQTPKHLITATGQRVTLRCSPRSGDLSVYWYQQSLDQGLQFLIQYYNGEERAKGNILERFSAQQFPDLHSELNLSSLELGDSALYFCASSVAGVWDYSNYGYTFGSGTRLTVV.

This chain uses TRBV5-4 with TRBJ1-5; D unresolved. Germline CDR1 and CDR2: SGHNT and YYREEE (reference sequence). V lost 0 bases and J 6 bases, leaving 10 bases between the germline ends. The CDR3 contains 14 residues. Written as DNA, the CDR3 is TGTGCCAGCAGCTTGGCGGGGATTGGTCAGCCCCAGCATTTT. The encoded protein is CASSLAGIGQPQHF.

The chain recombines TRBV25-1 with TRBJ2-1; possibly TRBD2 for D (5 bases). V shed 6 bases and J shed 2 bases, with 11 bases lying between them. Germline CDR1 is MGHDK and CDR2 is SYGVNS. The CDR3 length is 14 residues. CDR3 amino acids: CASRGLSPYNEQFF. The DNA for the CDR3 is TGTGCCAGCAGAGGACTCTCGCCCTACAATGAGCAGTTCTTC.

The CDR3 nucleotides are TGTGCCAGCAGCACTGGACGCCGGGAGAAAAACATTCAGTACTTC. Amino acids: CASSTGRREKNIQYF. The chain links TRBV5-8 to TRBJ2-4; tentative D call: TRBD2 (6 bases). Germline-derived CDR1 and CDR2 are SGHTS and YDEGEE. Trimming stripped 4 bases from V and 4 bases from J, with 15 bases between. The CDR3 covers 15 residues. Complete variable domain (other parts from reference TRBV5-8 and TRBJ2-4): EAGVTQSPTHLIKTRGQQATLRCSPISGHTSVYWYQQALGLGLQFLLWYDEGEERNRGNFPPRFSGRQFPNYSSELNVNALELEDSALYLCASSTGRREKNIQYFGAGTRLSVL.

This clone was observed a few times. The chain links TRBV29-1 to TRBJ2-3; perhaps TRBD2 as D (6 bases). Germline assignment: CDR1 SQVTM and CDR2 ANQGSEA. The CDR3 covers 17 residues. V lost 0 bases to trimming and J lost 3 bases, with 19 bases between them. The CDR3 DNA reads as TGCAGCGTTGAAGATTCGACCGGGACTCCCCAGACAGATACGCAGTATTTT. This codes for CSVEDSTGTPQTDTQYF.

The V gene is TRBV18, the J gene TRBJ1-4; TRBD1 matches 7 bases. J lost 0 bases, V lost 0 bases, and 4 bases had no gene match. This CDR3 has 17 residues. Germline assignment: CDR1 KGHSH and CDR2 LQKENI. As DNA, the CDR3 is TGTGCCAGCTCACCACCCATTACAGGGGCAACTAATGAAAAACTGTTTTTT. Translating gives CASSPPITGATNEKLFF.

The table lists this clone with a count of one. The J gene is TRBJ1-1, the V gene TRBV5-1; D not resolved. The V gene lost 4 bases and the J gene lost 11 bases, with 18 bases spanning the gap. Germline-derived CDR1 and CDR2 are SGHRS and YFSETQ. This CDR3 contains 13 residues. The CDR3 nucleotides read TGCGCCAGCAGCCCCCGGGCGGGCGCTCGGGCTTTCTTT. Its translation: CASSPRAGARAFF.

This chain uses TRBV29-1 with TRBJ1-2; 9 bases agree with TRBD1. The length of the CDR3 is 14 residues. Germline values: CDR1 SQVTM, CDR2 ANQGSEA. After removal of 7 bases from V and 4 bases from J, the junction contained 10 bases not matched to a gene. This chain's CDR3 is CSAGTGIISYGYTF. CDR3 nucleotides: TGCAGCGCAGGGACAGGGATAATCTCCTATGGCTACACCTTC. The whole variable domain, remainder taken from reference TRBV29-1 and TRBJ1-2, is SAVISQKPSRDICQRGTSLTIQCQVDSQVTMMFWYRQQPGQSLTLIATANQGSEATYESGFVIDKFPISRPNLTFSTLTVSNMSPEDSSIYLCSAGTGIISYGYTFGSGTRLTVV.

The chain is built from TRBV19 and TRBJ2-5; 9 bases agree with TRBD2. The DNA matches TRBJ2-7 better at its end, which makes the J call doubtful. The germline V gene has CDR1 LNHDA and CDR2 SQIVND (reference sequence). This CDR3 has 14 residues. The CDR3 spells CASRPAGGRAEQYF. CDR3 coding DNA: TGTGCCAGTAGGCCCGCTGGCGGGAGGGCCGAGCAGTACTTC.

V is TRBV11-3 and J is TRBJ2-6; 7 bases are a match to TRBD2. The CDR3 is 15 residues long. The germline CDR1 and CDR2 sequences are SGHNT and YENEEA. V dropped 3 bases and J dropped 2; count of bases not matched to a gene: 1. CDR3 DNA: TGTGCCAGCAGCTTGGGAGGGCCTGGGGCCAACGTCCTGACTTTC. Protein product: CASSLGGPGANVLTF.

The chain employs TRBV5-6 and TRBJ2-1; possible D gene TRBD2, 5 bases. Germline assignment: CDR1 SGHDT and CDR2 YYEEEE. Trimming removed 0 bases at V and 1 base at J, with 8 bases between. The CDR3 has 15 residues. This CDR3 reads CASSLELGSYNEQFF. The CDR3 coding sequence is TGTGCCAGCAGCTTGGAACTAGGGTCCTACAATGAGCAGTTCTTC.

V usage is TRBV6-5 and J usage is TRBJ1-1; TRBD1 agrees at 7 bases. The CDR3 spans 13 residues. CDR1 MNHEY and CDR2 SVGAGI come from the germline V gene. Trimming removed 8 bases from V and 9 bases from J; junction bases left unmatched: 12. The CDR3 DNA is TGTGCCAGCCACGACAGGGAGGTGAGAAAAGCTTTCTTT. This sequence encodes CASHDREVRKAFF.

The rearrangement uses TRBV5-8 and TRBJ2-1, with 11 bases matching TRBD2. Germline values: CDR1 SGHTS, CDR2 YDEGEE. Trimming cost V 3 bases and J 9 bases; bases outside gene matches: 8. This CDR3 has 15 residues. This CDR3 is CASSSLAGGGGEQFF. The CDR3 DNA reads TGTGCCAGCAGCTCGCTAGCGGGAGGAGGTGGTGAGCAGTTCTTC. The whole variable domain, remainder taken from reference TRBV5-8 and TRBJ2-1, is EAGVTQSPTHLIKTRGQQATLRCSPISGHTSVYWYQQALGLGLQFLLWYDEGEERNRGNFPPRFSGRQFPNYSSELNVNALELEDSALYLCASSSLAGGGGEQFFGPGTRLTVL.